The 17 T cell receptor beta chains listed next were all sequenced from one sample in a study of siplizumab effects on memory and regulatory T cells. Measured with immunoSEQ multiplex PCR; TCRdb has only the in-frame clones, and not every one. The sample lists some 110,000 clones; around 94% were seen once. Sequencing used non-Treg CD4+ T cells sorted from blood. The receptors come from a human donor in good health.

The J gene is TRBJ1-3, the V gene TRBV6-6; D is ambiguous. Germline CDR1 and CDR2: MNHNY and SVGAGI (reference sequence). This CDR3 is 12 amino acids long. Trimming stripped 5 bases from V and 4 bases from J, with 6 bases between. Here the CDR3 DNA reads TGTGCCAGCAGTCCTCAGGGAAACACCATATATTTT. Its protein product is CASSPQGNTIYF.

This rearrangement joins TRBV19 to TRBJ1-4; no clear D gene. The CDR3 sequence is 17 residues long. V was pared by 3 bases and J by 0 bases, with 14 bases between. Germline V lookup: CDR1 LNHDA, CDR2 SQIVND (reference sequence). In DNA, the CDR3 is TGTGCCAGTAGTATCGGCCGATTTCCTGCAACTAATGAAAAACTGTTTTTT. This encodes CASSIGRFPATNEKLFF.

The gene calls are TRBV5-1 and TRBJ2-1; 10 bases map to TRBD2. The length of the CDR3 is 14 residues. Germline V gene lookup returns CDR1 SGHRS and CDR2 YFSETQ. V trimming: 0 bases; J trimming: 6 bases; junction bases outside the gene matches: 0. The CDR3 DNA reads as TGCGCCAGCAGCTTGGGACTAGCGGGCAATGAGCAGTTCTTC. It yields the protein CASSLGLAGNEQFF.

The chain links TRBV6-1 to TRBJ1-5; the D gene is possibly TRBD1 (6 bases). The CDR3 covers 13 residues. V was pared by 6 bases and J by 6 bases, with 12 bases between. Per the germline V gene, CDR1 is MNHNS and CDR2 is SASEGT. CDR3 protein: CASRKLQGQPQHF. The CDR3 DNA reads TGTGCCAGCAGGAAACTACAGGGTCAGCCCCAGCATTTT.

This sequence joins TRBV7-9 and TRBJ2-2; no definite D call. Germline CDR1 and CDR2: SEHNR and FQNEAQ (reference sequence). V was shortened by 2 bases and J by 5 bases, with 6 bases between the two germline ends. This CDR3 comprises 13 residues. The CDR3 spells CASSLLGTGELFF. For the CDR3, the DNA is TGTGCCAGCAGCTTACTAGGAACCGGGGAGCTGTTTTTT.

This clone was recorded only once. This chain links TRBV9 with TRBJ1-1; TRBD1 is a possible D gene (5 bases). The CDR3 is 14 residues long. The germline gives CDR1 SGDLS, CDR2 YYNGEE. V was pared by 3 bases and J by 0 bases, with 9 bases between. The chain's CDR3 is CASSARVVNTEAFF. The DNA of the CDR3 is TGTGCCAGCAGCGCCAGGGTCGTGAACACTGAAGCTTTCTTT. Full variable domain (rest looked up from reference TRBV9 and TRBJ1-1): DSGVTQTPKHLITATGQRVTLRCSPRSGDLSVYWYQQSLDQGLQFLIQYYNGEERAKGNILERFSAQQFPDLHSELNLSSLELGDSALYFCASSARVVNTEAFFGQGTRLTVV.

The chain links TRBV18 to TRBJ1-2, with 7 bases fitting TRBD1. Germline assignment: CDR1 KGHSH and CDR2 LQKENI. The CDR3 runs to 14 residues. The V segment lost 3 bases and the J segment 4 bases; nucleotides outside the gene matches: 5. The CDR3: CASSPGQSLYGYTF. CDR3 bases: TGTGCCAGCTCACCGGGACAGAGCCTCTATGGCTACACCTTC. The full variable domain, completed using reference TRBV18 and TRBJ1-2, is NAGVMQNPRHLVRRRGQEARLRCSPMKGHSHVYWYRQLPEEGLKFMVYLQKENIIDESGMPKERFSAEFPKEGPSILRIQQVVRGDSAAYFCASSPGQSLYGYTFGSGTRLTVV.

The CDR3 sequence is CATSSDNYGYTF. In DNA, the CDR3 is TGTGCCACCAGCAGCGATAACTATGGCTACACCTTC. The chain recombines TRBV15 with TRBJ1-2; no definite D call. Trimming left V 3 bases short and J 1 base short, with 3 bases between. Germline V CDR1 and CDR2: LNHNV, YYDKDF (reference sequence). This CDR3 contains 12 residues.

The chain couples TRBV10-3 to TRBJ2-5, with D possibly being TRBD1 (5 bases). V was clipped by 2 bases and J by 3 bases, with 10 bases between them. The CDR3 contains 14 residues. From germline, CDR1 is ENHRY and CDR2 SYGVKD. The CDR3 loop is CAISEGDRKETQYF. CDR3 in DNA: TGTGCCATCAGTGAGGGAGACAGAAAAGAGACCCAGTACTTC.

This sequence joins TRBV5-6 and TRBJ2-2, with D unresolved. This CDR3 is built from 15 residues. Germline V gene sequence: CDR1 SGHDT, CDR2 YYEEEE. V was shortened by 2 bases and J by 5 bases, with 13 bases between the two germline ends. The CDR3 spells CASSFGQKGTGELFF. In nucleotides, the CDR3 is TGTGCCAGCAGCTTTGGGCAAAAGGGTACCGGGGAGCTGTTTTTT. Using reference TRBV5-6 and TRBJ2-2 for the parts outside the CDR3, the full variable domain is DAGVTQSPTHLIKTRGQQVTLRCSPKSGHDTVSWYQQALGQGPQFIFQYYEEEERQRGNFPDRFSGHQFPNYSSELNVNALLLGDSALYLCASSFGQKGTGELFFGEGSRLTVL.

The V call is TRBV7-7, the J call TRBJ2-1, with TRBD1 matching 7 bases. CDR3 length: 14 residues. The ends lost 6 bases at V and 6 bases at J; junction bases unmatched: 8. Germline V gives CDR1 SSHAT, CDR2 FNYEAQ (reference sequence). CDR3 region: CASSPGQPPNEQFF. CDR3 DNA sequence: TGTGCCAGCAGTCCGGGACAGCCCCCCAATGAGCAGTTCTTC.

The chain is built from TRBV4-1 and TRBJ1-4; no reliable D call. The CDR3 has 14 amino acids. The ends were cut back, 6 bases at V and 4 bases at J, with 12 bases in the middle. Germline V gene data show CDR1 as MGHRA and CDR2 as YSYEKL. CDR3 loop: CASRDPGLNEKLFF. CDR3 nucleotides: TGCGCCAGCAGAGATCCCGGACTTAATGAAAAACTGTTTTTT.

This rearrangement joins TRBV19 to TRBJ2-7; D is ambiguous. Trimming pared 4 bases from V and 2 bases from J, leaving 15 bases between. The CDR3 sequence is 15 residues long. CDR1 and CDR2 from the germline V gene are LNHDA and SQIVND (reference sequence). CDR3 nucleotides: TGTGCCAGTAGTAATTGGGCAGGACCTACCTACGAGCAGTACTTC. Translating gives CASSNWAGPTYEQYF.

This clone appeared a single time. The chain recombines TRBV5-1 with TRBJ1-1; D remains ambiguous. The CDR3 spans 14 residues. Trimming took off 3 bases at V and 0 bases at J, with 9 bases between the two ends. In germline, CDR1 is SGHRS, CDR2 YFSETQ. The CDR3: CASSSTTVNTEAFF. Here the CDR3 DNA reads TGCGCCAGCAGCTCTACAACGGTGAACACTGAAGCTTTCTTT.

The V call is TRBV2, the J call TRBJ1-1, with D maybe TRBD1 (5 bases). The CDR3 length is 13 residues. V was cut by 0 bases and J by 7 bases, with 9 bases left in between. Germline V CDR1 and CDR2: SNHLY, FYNNEI. In DNA form, the CDR3 reads TGTGCCAGCAGTGAAGCGGAGAGGGGTGAAGCTTTCTTT. Amino acid sequence: CASSEAERGEAFF.

The chain links TRBV7-9 to TRBJ2-2, with D possibly being TRBD2 (5 bases). This CDR3 is 16 amino acids long. Trimming removed 5 bases at V and 9 bases at J, with 22 bases between. Germline CDR1 reads SEHNR; CDR2 reads FQNEAQ (reference sequence). The CDR3 coding sequence is TGTGCCAGCAGCCTCATAGGAGGACGTCGGTCCCGGGAGCTGTTTTTT. As protein: CASSLIGGRRSRELFF.

The chain carries TRBV15 and TRBJ2-2; D is undetermined. The CDR3 length is 15 residues. CDR1 is LNHNV and CDR2 is YYDKDF in the germline V gene (reference sequence). Trimming cost V 1 base and J 4 bases, with 10 bases left between them. CDR3 sequence (DNA): TGTGCCACCAGCAGAGTGGGTCCCACCACCGGGGAGCTGTTTTTT. Translated, it gives CATSRVGPTTGELFF.